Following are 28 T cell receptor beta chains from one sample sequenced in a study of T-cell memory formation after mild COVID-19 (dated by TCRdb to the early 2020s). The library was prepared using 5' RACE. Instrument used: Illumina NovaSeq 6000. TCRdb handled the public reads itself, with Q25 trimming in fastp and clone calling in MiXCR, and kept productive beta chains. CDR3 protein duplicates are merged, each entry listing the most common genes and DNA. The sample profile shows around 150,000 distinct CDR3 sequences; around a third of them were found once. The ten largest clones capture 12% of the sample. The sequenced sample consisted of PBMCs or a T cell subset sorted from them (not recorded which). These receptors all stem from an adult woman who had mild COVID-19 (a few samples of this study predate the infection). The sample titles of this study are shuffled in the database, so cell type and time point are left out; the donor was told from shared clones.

The CDR3, as DNA: TGTGCCAGCAGCTTATCCTCCGGCGGGAGCTCCTACAATGAGCAGTTCTTC. This codes for CASSLSSGGSSYNEQFF. This chain connects TRBV7-8 to TRBJ2-1; 7 bases match TRBD2. J gave up 0 bases and V 2 bases, and 7 bases lay outside the gene matches. Germline V lookup: CDR1 SGHVS, CDR2 FQNEAQ. CDR3 size: 17 residues. Looking up the rest from reference TRBV7-8 and TRBJ2-1 gives the full variable domain: GAGVSQSPRYKVAKRGQDVALRCDPISGHVSLFWYQQALGQGPEFLTYFQNEAQLDKSGLPSDRFFAERPEGSVSTLKIQRTQQEDSAVYLCASSLSSGGSSYNEQFFGPGTRLTVL.

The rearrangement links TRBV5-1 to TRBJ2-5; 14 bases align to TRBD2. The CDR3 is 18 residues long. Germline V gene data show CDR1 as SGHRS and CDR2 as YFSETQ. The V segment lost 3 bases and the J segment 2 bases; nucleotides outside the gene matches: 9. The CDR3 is CASSYRLAGGRFQETQYF. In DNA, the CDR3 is TGCGCCAGCAGCTATCGACTAGCGGGGGGGCGATTTCAAGAGACCCAGTACTTC.

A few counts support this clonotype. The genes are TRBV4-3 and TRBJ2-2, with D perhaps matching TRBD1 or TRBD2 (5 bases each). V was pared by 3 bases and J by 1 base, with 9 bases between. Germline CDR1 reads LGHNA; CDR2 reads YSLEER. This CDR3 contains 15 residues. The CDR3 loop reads CASSQGEWNTGELFF. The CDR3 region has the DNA TGCGCCAGCAGCCAGGGGGAGTGGAACACCGGGGAGCTGTTTTTT.

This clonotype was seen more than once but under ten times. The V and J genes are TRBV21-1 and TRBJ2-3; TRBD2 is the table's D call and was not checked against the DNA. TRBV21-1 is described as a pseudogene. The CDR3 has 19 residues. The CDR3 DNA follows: TGTGCCAGCAGCTCCCAAGGGGTCGGCAGGGCGAGGGGCACAGATACGCAGTATTTT. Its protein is CASSSQGVGRARGTDTQYF.

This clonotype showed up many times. The CDR3 coding sequence is TGCAGCGTTGCTCCCAGCACAGATACGCAGTATTTT. Translated, it gives CSVAPSTDTQYF. The chain couples TRBV29-1 to TRBJ2-3, with D unresolved. V was cut by 4 bases and J by 0 bases, with 5 bases left in between. The CDR3 loop spans 12 amino acids. Germline V CDR1 and CDR2: SQVTM, ANQGSEA.

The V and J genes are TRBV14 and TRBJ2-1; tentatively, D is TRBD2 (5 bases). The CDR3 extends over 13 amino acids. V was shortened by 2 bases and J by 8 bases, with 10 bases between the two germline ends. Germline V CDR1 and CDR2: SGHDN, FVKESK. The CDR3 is CASSQTRRDEQFF. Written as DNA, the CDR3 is TGTGCCAGCAGCCAAACGCGGCGGGATGAGCAGTTCTTC.

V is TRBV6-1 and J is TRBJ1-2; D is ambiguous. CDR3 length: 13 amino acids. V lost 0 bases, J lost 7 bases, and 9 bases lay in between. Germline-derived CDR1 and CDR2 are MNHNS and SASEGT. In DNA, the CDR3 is TGTGCCAGCAGTGAAGCTCCGATCCTTGGCTACACCTTC. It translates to CASSEAPILGYTF.

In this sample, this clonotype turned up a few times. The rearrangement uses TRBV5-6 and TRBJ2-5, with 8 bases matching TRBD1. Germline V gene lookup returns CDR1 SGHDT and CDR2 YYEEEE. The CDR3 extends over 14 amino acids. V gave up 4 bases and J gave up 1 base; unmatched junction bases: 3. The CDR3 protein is CASSLGTGQETQYF. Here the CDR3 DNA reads TGTGCCAGCAGCCTGGGGACAGGCCAAGAGACCCAGTACTTC.

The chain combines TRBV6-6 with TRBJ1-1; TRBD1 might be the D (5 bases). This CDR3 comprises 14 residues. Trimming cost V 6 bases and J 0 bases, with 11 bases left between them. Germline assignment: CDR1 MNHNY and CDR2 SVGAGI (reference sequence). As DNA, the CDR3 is TGTGCCAGCAGGAGCGGACACTTGAACACTGAAGCTTTCTTT. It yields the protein CASRSGHLNTEAFF.

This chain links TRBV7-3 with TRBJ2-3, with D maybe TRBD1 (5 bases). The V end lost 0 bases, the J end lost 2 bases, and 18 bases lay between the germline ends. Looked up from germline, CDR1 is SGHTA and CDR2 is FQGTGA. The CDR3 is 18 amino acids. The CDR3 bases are TGTGCCAGCAGCTTAACGCCGATTTCAGGGTTAAACACAGATACGCAGTATTTT. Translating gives CASSLTPISGLNTDTQYF.

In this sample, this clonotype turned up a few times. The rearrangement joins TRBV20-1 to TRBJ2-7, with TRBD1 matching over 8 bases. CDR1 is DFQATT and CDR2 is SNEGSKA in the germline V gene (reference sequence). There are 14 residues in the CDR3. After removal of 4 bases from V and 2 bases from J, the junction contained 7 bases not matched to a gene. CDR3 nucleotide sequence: TGCAGTGCTACCCGACAGGGGACCACCTACGAGCAGTACTTC. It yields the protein CSATRQGTTYEQYF.

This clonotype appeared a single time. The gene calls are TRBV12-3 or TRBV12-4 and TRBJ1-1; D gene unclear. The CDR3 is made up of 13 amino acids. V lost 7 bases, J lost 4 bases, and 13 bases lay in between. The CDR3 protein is CASTLGTGTEAFF. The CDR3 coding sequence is TGTGCCAGCACCCTGGGCACCGGCACTGAAGCTTTCTTT.

The CDR3, as DNA: TGCGCCAGCAGCCAAGACGCGGGACAGAGCTCCTACGAGCAGTACTTC. Its translation: CASSQDAGQSSYEQYF. This sequence joins TRBV4-3 and TRBJ2-7; tentative D call: TRBD1 (7 bases). The V end was cut by 0 bases, the J end by 0 bases, with 12 bases between. Per the germline V gene, CDR1 is LGHNA and CDR2 is YSLEER. The CDR3 runs 16 residues.

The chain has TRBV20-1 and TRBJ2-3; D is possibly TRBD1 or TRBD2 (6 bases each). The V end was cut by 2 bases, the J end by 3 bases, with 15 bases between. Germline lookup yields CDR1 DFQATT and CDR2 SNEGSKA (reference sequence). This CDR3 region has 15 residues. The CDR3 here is CSARIGGRWTDTQYF. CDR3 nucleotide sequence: TGCAGTGCTAGAATTGGGGGGCGCTGGACAGATACGCAGTATTTT.

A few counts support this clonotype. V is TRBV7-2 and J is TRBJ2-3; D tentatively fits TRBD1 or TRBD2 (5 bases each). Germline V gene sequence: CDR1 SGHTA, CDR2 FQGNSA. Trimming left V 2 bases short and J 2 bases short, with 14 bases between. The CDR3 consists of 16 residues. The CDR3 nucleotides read TGTGCCAGCAGCTTATTGGGACGCCTCAACACAGATACGCAGTATTTT. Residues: CASSLLGRLNTDTQYF.

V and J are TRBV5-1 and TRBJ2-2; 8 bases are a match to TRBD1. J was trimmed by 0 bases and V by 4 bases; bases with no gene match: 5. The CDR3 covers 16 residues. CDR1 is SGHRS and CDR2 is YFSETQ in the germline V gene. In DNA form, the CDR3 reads TGCGCCAGCAGCCACGACAGGGGAACGAACACCGGGGAGCTGTTTTTT. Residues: CASSHDRGTNTGELFF.

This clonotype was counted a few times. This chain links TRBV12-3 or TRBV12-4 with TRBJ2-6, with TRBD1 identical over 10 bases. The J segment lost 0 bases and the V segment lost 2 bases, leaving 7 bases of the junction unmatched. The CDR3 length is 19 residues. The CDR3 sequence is CASSLWGDRGSSGANVLTF. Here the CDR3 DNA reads TGTGCCAGCAGTTTATGGGGGGACAGGGGCTCCTCTGGGGCCAACGTCCTGACTTTC.

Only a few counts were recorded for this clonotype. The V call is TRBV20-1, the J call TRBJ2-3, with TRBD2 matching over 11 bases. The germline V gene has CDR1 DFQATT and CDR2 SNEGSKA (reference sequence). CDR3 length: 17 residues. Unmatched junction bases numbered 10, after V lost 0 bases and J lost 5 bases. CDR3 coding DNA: TGCAGTGCTAGAGATCAAACTAGCGGGAGACTAGGAGATACGCAGTATTTT. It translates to CSARDQTSGRLGDTQYF.

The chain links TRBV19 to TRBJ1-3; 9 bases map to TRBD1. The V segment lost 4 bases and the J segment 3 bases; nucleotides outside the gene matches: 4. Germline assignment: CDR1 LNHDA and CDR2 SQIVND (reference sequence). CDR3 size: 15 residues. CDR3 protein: CASSTTGGSGNTIYF. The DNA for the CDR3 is TGTGCCAGTAGTACAACAGGGGGCAGTGGAAACACCATATATTTT.

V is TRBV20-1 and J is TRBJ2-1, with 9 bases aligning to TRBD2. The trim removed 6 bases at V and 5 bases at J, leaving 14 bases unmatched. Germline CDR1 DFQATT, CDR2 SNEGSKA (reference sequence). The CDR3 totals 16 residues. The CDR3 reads CSAPEGSGSDHNEQFF. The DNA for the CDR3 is TGCAGTGCCCCCGAGGGTAGCGGGAGTGACCACAATGAGCAGTTCTTC.

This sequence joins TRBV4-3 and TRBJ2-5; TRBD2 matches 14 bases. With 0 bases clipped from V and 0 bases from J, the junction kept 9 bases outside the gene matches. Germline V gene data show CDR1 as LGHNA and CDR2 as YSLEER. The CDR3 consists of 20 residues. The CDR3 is CASSQDPGLAGALYQETQYF. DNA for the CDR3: TGCGCCAGCAGCCAAGATCCGGGACTAGCGGGAGCCTTGTACCAAGAGACCCAGTACTTC.

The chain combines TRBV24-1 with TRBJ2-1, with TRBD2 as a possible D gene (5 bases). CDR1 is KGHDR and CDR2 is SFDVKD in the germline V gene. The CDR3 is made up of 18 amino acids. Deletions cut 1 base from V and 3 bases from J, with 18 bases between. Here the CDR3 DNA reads TGTGCCACCAGTGATTTTGGGTTCAGAGAGGGCGGCTACAATGAGCAGTTCTTC. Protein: CATSDFGFREGGYNEQFF.

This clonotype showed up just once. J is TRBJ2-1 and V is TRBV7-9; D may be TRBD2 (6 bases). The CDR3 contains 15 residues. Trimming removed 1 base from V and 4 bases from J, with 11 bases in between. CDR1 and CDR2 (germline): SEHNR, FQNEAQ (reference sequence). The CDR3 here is CASSLVAASYNEQFF. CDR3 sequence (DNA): TGTGCCAGCAGCTTAGTAGCGGCTTCTTACAATGAGCAGTTCTTC.

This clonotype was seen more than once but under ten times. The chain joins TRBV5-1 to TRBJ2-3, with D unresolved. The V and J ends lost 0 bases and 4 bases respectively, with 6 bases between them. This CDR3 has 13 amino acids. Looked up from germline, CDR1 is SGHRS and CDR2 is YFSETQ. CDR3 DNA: TGCGCCAGCAGCTTGGCTAGTTCAGATACGCAGTATTTT. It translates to CASSLASSDTQYF. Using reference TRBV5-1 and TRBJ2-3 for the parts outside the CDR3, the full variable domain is KAGVTQTPRYLIKTRGQQVTLSCSPISGHRSVSWYQQTPGQGLQFLFEYFSETQRNKGNFPGRFSGRQFSNSRSEMNVSTLELGDSALYLCASSLASSDTQYFGPGTRLTVL.

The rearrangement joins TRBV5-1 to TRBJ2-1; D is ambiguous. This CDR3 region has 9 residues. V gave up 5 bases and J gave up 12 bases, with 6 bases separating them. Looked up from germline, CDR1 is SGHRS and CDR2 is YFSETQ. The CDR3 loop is CASRGMQFF. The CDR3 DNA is TGCGCCAGCAGGGGGATGCAGTTCTTC.

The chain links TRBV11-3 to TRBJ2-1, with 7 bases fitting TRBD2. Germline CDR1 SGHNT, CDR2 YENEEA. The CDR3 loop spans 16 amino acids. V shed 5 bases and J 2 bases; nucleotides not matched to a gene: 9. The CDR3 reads CASSLRLAGAYNEQFF. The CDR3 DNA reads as TGTGCCAGCAGCCTCAGACTAGCTGGGGCCTACAATGAGCAGTTCTTC.

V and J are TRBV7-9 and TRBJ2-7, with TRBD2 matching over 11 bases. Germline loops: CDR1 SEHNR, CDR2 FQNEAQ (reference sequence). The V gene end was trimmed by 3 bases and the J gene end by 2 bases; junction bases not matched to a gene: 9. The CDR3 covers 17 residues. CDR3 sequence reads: CASSLNSGRAATYEQYF. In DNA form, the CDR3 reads TGTGCCAGCAGCTTGAATAGCGGGAGGGCCGCTACCTACGAGCAGTACTTC.

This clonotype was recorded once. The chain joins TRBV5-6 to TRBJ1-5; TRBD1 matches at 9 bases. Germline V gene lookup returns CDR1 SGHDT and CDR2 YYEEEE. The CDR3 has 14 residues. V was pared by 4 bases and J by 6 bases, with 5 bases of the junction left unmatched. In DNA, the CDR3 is TGTGCCAGCAGCCCAGGGACAGGGTTTCAGCCCCAGCATTTT. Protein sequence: CASSPGTGFQPQHF.